This T cell receptor beta chain came from a study of somatic mutations in cytotoxic T cells in rheumatoid arthritis. Study-wide context: Sorting by flow gave nearly 100% purity for some V beta antibody-stained T-cell populations, including V beta1+ cells sequenced for TCRB.

Germline V gene lookup returns CDR1 GTSNPN and CDR2 SVGIG (reference sequence). This CDR3 has 14 residues. The germline V and J ends were trimmed by 0 bases and 1 base, with 6 bases remaining between them. Assay: immunoSEQ multiplex PCR; the TCRdb copy retains only in-frame clones and omits some. Of roughly 20,000 clones in the sample, around four fifths were seen once. Sequencing used CD8+ T cells sorted from blood. This sequence was found in an adult with rheumatoid arthritis. The chain carries TRBV30 and TRBJ1-4; no firm D call. The CDR3 DNA follows: TGTGCCTGGAGTGTACCGCGAACTAATGAAAAACTGTTTTTT. This encodes CAWSVPRTNEKLFF.